This T cell receptor beta chain was documented in a study of blood T cell repertoires in COVID-19. At the level of the study: T cells, B-cell-depleted T cells, or PBMCs supplied cDNA or gDNA.

Enrollees, roughly 18 to 95 years old, lived in 20 to 25 US areas. Each recovered donor of Cohort 3 presented with two negative PCRs, clearance, or symptom resolution. This CDR3 comprises 17 residues. Germline assignment: CDR1 SGHAT and CDR2 FQNNGV. The V segment lost 5 bases and the J segment 8 bases; nucleotides outside the gene matches: 17. Produced via immunoSEQ multiplex PCR; TCRdb's table is partial and in-frame only. In the table there are 200,000 to 250,000 clones, approximately 86% of which are singletons. The clonotype originates from a woman aged 45-59 years who had recovered from COVID-19. The chain combines TRBV11-2 with TRBJ2-4; TRBD1 aligns across 8 bases. The sample comprised PBMCs or T cells enriched from blood (not recorded which). DNA for the CDR3: TGTGCCAGCAGCATAAATCCCCCCGGGACAGGAGACGACATTCAGTACTTC. Translated: CASSINPPGTGDDIQYF.